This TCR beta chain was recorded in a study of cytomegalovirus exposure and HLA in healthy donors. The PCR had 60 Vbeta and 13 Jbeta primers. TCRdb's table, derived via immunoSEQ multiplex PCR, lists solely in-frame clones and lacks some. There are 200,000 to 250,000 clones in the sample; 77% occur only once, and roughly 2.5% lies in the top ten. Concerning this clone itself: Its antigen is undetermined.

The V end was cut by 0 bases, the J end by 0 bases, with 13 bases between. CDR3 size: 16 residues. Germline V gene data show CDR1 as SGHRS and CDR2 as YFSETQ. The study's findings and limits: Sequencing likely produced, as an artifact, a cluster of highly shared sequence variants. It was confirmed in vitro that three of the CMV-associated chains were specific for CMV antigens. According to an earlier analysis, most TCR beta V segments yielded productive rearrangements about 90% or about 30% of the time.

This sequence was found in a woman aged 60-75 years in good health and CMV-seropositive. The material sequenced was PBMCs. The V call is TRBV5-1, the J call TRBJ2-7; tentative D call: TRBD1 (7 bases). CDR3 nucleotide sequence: TGCGCCAGCAGCTTGGCCAGGCAGGGGGGCTCCTACGAGCAGTACTTC. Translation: CASSLARQGGSYEQYF.